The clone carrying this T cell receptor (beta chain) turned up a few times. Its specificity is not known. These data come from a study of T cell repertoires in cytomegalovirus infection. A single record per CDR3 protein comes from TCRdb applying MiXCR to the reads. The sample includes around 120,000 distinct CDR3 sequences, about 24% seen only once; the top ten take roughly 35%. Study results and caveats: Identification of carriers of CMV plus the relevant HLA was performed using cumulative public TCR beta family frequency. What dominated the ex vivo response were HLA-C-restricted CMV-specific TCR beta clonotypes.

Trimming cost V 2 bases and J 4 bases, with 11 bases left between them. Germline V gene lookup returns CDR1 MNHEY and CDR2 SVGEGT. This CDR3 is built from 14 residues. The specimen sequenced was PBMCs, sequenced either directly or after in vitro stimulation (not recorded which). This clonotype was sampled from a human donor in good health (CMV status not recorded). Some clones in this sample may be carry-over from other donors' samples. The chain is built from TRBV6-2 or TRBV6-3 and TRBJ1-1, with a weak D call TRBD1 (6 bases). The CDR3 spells CASSYIQGVTEAFF. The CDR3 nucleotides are TGTGCCAGCAGTTACATACAGGGAGTCACTGAAGCTTTCTTT.